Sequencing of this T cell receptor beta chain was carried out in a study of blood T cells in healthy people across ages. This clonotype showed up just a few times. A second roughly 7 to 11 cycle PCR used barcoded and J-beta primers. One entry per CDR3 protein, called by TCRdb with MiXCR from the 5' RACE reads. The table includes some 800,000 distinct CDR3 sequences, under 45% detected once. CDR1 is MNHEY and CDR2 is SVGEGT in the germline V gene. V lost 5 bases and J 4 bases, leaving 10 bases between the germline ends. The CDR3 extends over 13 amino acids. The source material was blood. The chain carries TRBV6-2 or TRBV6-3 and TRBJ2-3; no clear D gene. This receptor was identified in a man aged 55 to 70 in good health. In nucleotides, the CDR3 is TGTGCCAGCAGTGACGGAAGATCAGATACGCAGTATTTT. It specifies CASSDGRSDTQYF.